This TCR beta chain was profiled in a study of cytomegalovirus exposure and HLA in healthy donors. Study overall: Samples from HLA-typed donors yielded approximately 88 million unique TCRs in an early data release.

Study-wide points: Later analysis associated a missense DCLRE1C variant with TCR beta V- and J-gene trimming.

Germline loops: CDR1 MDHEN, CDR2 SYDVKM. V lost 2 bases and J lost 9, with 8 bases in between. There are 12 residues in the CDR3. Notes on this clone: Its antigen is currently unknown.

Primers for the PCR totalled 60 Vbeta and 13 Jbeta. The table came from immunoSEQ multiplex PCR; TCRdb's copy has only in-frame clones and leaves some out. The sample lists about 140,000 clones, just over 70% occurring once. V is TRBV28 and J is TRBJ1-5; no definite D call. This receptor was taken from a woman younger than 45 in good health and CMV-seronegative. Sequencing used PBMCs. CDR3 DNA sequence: TGTGCCAGCAGTTTAGCGGCTGGGCCCCAGCATTTT. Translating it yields CASSLAAGPQHF.